This paragraph reports one TCR beta chain. Its antigen remains unknown. The sample belongs to a study of T-cell reconstitution after alpha-beta-depleted transplantation in children. The study, taken as a whole, reports: A year post-transplant, T-cell counts and diversity derived mostly from newly produced T cells. High day-60 TCRbeta diversity in some patients came from surviving recipient T cells and thymic progenitors.

Unique molecular identifiers were incorporated during preparation of the TCRbeta library. One entry per CDR3 protein, called by TCRdb with MiXCR from the PCR reads. The sample includes more than 90,000 distinct CDR3 sequences, about a tenth of them seen just once. CDR3 length equals 13 residues. The germline V gene encodes CDR1 MDHEN and CDR2 SYDVKM. The V end was cut by 3 bases, the J end by 7 bases, with 9 bases between. The chain uses TRBV28 and TRBJ2-2; D remains ambiguous. Material: PBMCs, obtained before TCRalphabeta/CD19-depleted stem cell transplant. This clonotype was sampled from a boy younger than 10 with acute lymphoblastic leukemia, due to receive a stem cell transplant. The CDR3 DNA sequence: TGTGCCAGCAGTTTGTCGAGATTCGGGGAGCTGTTTTTT. Translating it yields CASSLSRFGELFF.